The rows below give T cell receptor beta chains drawn from one sample of a study of blood T cells in healthy people across ages. A single record per CDR3 protein comes from TCRdb applying MiXCR to the 5' RACE reads. The sample has around 1.5 million distinct CDR3 sequences; approximately 59% are singletons. Material for sequencing was blood. The source is a man in his late teens or twenties in good health. The CDR3 runs from the conserved cysteine through the conserved F or W. Each record gives: V gene, D gene, J gene, clone size, CDR3 DNA, CDR3 protein. D genes are given only for firm matches. Clone sizes are given selectively: once, few, many, or a class where the clone is expanded.

v_gene: TRBV2; d_gene: TRBD1; j_gene: TRBJ2-7; abundance: .; CDR3nt: TGTGCCAGCAGTGAGACAGGGGGTTACTACGAGCAGTACTTC; CDR3aa: CASSETGGYYEQYF
v_gene: TRBV15; d_gene: .; j_gene: TRBJ2-5; abundance: .; CDR3nt: TGTGCCACCACTGTCAGGGCGGGACTGATGGAGACCCAGTACTTC; CDR3aa: CATTVRAGLMETQYF
v_gene: TRBV19; d_gene: .; j_gene: TRBJ1-2; abundance: .; CDR3nt: TGTGCCAGTATCGGCGGACCACACTATGGCTACACCTTC; CDR3aa: CASIGGPHYGYTF
v_gene: TRBV6-5; d_gene: .; j_gene: TRBJ2-7; abundance: few; CDR3nt: TGTGCCAGCAATCGGCAGGGCTACTACGAGCAGTACTTC; CDR3aa: CASNRQGYYEQYF
v_gene: TRBV6-5; d_gene: .; j_gene: TRBJ2-5; abundance: .; CDR3nt: TGTGCCAGCAGTTACTCGACAGCTCAACAAGAGACCCAGTACTTC; CDR3aa: CASSYSTAQQETQYF
v_gene: TRBV12-3/TRBV12-4; d_gene: .; j_gene: TRBJ1-1; abundance: .; CDR3nt: TGTGCCAGCAGTTTAAGAGGGTCTGAAGCTTTCTTT; CDR3aa: CASSLRGSEAFF
v_gene: TRBV2; d_gene: TRBD2; j_gene: TRBJ2-1; abundance: .; CDR3nt: TGTGCCAGCGGGACTATCCGTGAGCAGTTCTTC; CDR3aa: CASGTIREQFF
v_gene: TRBV27; d_gene: TRBD1; j_gene: TRBJ1-2; abundance: .; CDR3nt: TGTGCCAGCAGTTTATTACAGGGGGATCGTTATGGCTACACCTTC; CDR3aa: CASSLLQGDRYGYTF
v_gene: TRBV4-1; d_gene: TRBD1; j_gene: TRBJ1-5; abundance: .; CDR3nt: TGCGCCAGCAGCCACCGGACAGGTCAGCCCCAGCATTTT; CDR3aa: CASSHRTGQPQHF
v_gene: TRBV28; d_gene: TRBD2; j_gene: TRBJ2-3; abundance: few; CDR3nt: TGTGCCAGCAGATATAGCGGGGGGCTCTCGGATACGCAGTATTTT; CDR3aa: CASRYSGGLSDTQYF
v_gene: TRBV2; d_gene: TRBD1; j_gene: TRBJ1-4; abundance: few; CDR3nt: TGTGCCAGCAGGGGACAGGGAATGAGTGAAAAACTGTTTTTT; CDR3aa: CASRGQGMSEKLFF
v_gene: TRBV7-9; d_gene: .; j_gene: TRBJ1-2; abundance: .; CDR3nt: TGTGCCGGCAGCCCAGAAATGGGGGCCTACACCTTC; CDR3aa: CAGSPEMGAYTF
v_gene: TRBV28; d_gene: TRBD2; j_gene: TRBJ2-1; abundance: .; CDR3nt: TGTGCCAGCAGTGCAACTAGCGGGGGCGCCTACAATGAGCAGTTCTTC; CDR3aa: CASSATSGGAYNEQFF
v_gene: TRBV6-5; d_gene: .; j_gene: TRBJ2-5; abundance: .; CDR3nt: TGTGCCAGCAGTTACGATCGGAAGACCCAGTACTTC; CDR3aa: CASSYDRKTQYF
v_gene: TRBV20-1; d_gene: .; j_gene: TRBJ2-7; abundance: .; CDR3nt: TGCAGTGCCGCGAGGGGGCGGGATTACGAGCAGTACTTC; CDR3aa: CSAARGRDYEQYF
v_gene: TRBV2; d_gene: .; j_gene: TRBJ1-1; abundance: .; CDR3nt: TGTGCCAGCAGTGAAGTTCGGGGGCGCACTGAAGCTTTCTTT; CDR3aa: CASSEVRGRTEAFF
v_gene: TRBV20-1; d_gene: .; j_gene: TRBJ2-7; abundance: .; CDR3nt: TGCAGTGCTAGAGAGGTGTACGAGCAGTACTTC; CDR3aa: CSAREVYEQYF
v_gene: TRBV5-5; d_gene: .; j_gene: TRBJ2-7; abundance: .; CDR3nt: TGTGCCAGCAGCTCGGTGCCGACAGTTTCCCACTACGAGCAGTACTTC; CDR3aa: CASSSVPTVSHYEQYF
v_gene: TRBV6-4; d_gene: .; j_gene: TRBJ1-2; abundance: few; CDR3nt: TGTGCCAGCAGTGATTTTGATGGCTACACCTTC; CDR3aa: CASSDFDGYTF
v_gene: TRBV4-1; d_gene: .; j_gene: TRBJ1-5; abundance: few; CDR3nt: TGCGCCAGCAGCCAAGGGGACACCAATCAGCCCCAGCATTTT; CDR3aa: CASSQGDTNQPQHF
v_gene: TRBV15; d_gene: TRBD2; j_gene: TRBJ2-1; abundance: .; CDR3nt: TGTGCCACCAGCAGAGATCTCGGGAGGGCCCCGGATGAGCAGTTCTTC; CDR3aa: CATSRDLGRAPDEQFF
v_gene: TRBV11-2; d_gene: .; j_gene: TRBJ2-7; abundance: .; CDR3nt: TGTGCCAGCAGCTCCAAAGACCGCCACTACGAGCAGTACTTC; CDR3aa: CASSSKDRHYEQYF
v_gene: TRBV6-1; d_gene: TRBD1; j_gene: TRBJ1-1; abundance: .; CDR3nt: TGTGCCAGCAGGCAGGGGGCTCACACTGAAGCTTTCTTT; CDR3aa: CASRQGAHTEAFF
v_gene: TRBV9; d_gene: .; j_gene: TRBJ2-7; abundance: .; CDR3nt: TGTGCCAGCAGCGTAGGACTAGGGCACAGCGAGCAGTACTTC; CDR3aa: CASSVGLGHSEQYF
v_gene: TRBV7-9; d_gene: TRBD1; j_gene: TRBJ2-7; abundance: .; CDR3nt: TGTGCCAGCAGCTGGGACAGGGGGGTGGAAGAGCAGTACTTC; CDR3aa: CASSWDRGVEEQYF
v_gene: TRBV27; d_gene: TRBD1; j_gene: TRBJ2-5; abundance: .; CDR3nt: TGTGCCAGCAGTTCCGGGACAGGGGGCTTTAGGGAGACCCAGTACTTC; CDR3aa: CASSSGTGGFRETQYF